The entry below gives a single T cell receptor (beta chain) sequence along with its context. The data belong to a study of blood T cells in healthy people across ages. The CDR3 covers 16 residues. Germline lookup yields CDR1 LGHNA and CDR2 YNFKEQ. Sample-barcoded 5' priming and a J-beta primer mix drove a second PCR of about 6 to 12 cycles. TCRdb fed the 5' RACE reads into MiXCR, producing one record per CDR3 protein. The table shows hundreds of thousands of distinct CDR3 sequences, with more than 20% occurring only once. The data also belong to a second study, concerning T cells of mothers and their children.

Input material: blood. The sequence was collected from a boy aged 10-17 years in good health. The chain uses TRBV4-2 and TRBJ2-5, with 10 bases identical to TRBD2. The last part of the DNA fits TRBJ2-7 better; the J call may be wrong. The CDR3 protein is CASSQTPLAGTYEQYF. In DNA form, the CDR3 reads TGTGCCAGCAGCCAAACCCCACTAGCGGGAACCTACGAGCAGTACTTC.